The present T cell receptor (beta chain) was sequenced within a study of beta chain features in type 1 diabetes. For the study at large: Sorted cells examined across all samples numbered roughly 100 million. Study conclusions and caveats: Within each of all four CD4+ subsets, Type 1 diabetes patients had TCRB CDR3s that were moderately but significantly shorter.

The V gene's germline CDR1 is SNHLY and CDR2 FYNNEI. There are 13 residues in the CDR3. The V and J ends lost 0 bases and 15 bases respectively, with 15 bases between them. Comment on this clone: Its antigen is as yet unknown.

The entirety of the isolated RNA underwent reverse transcription, so expressed TCRB transcripts were sequenced. TCRdb's table, derived via immunoSEQ multiplex PCR, lists solely in-frame clones and lacks some. The sample has around 340,000 clones, 9.3% seen once; the top ten hold more than 0.8%. V usage is TRBV2 and J usage is TRBJ2-1, with D possibly being TRBD2 (6 bases). The clonotype comes from a man aged 30 to 39 with type 1 diabetes. The source material was central memory CD4+ T cells from blood. As DNA, the CDR3 is TGTGCCAGCAGTGAAGCCCAGGGACTTCCAGTGTTCTTC. Its protein is CASSEAQGLPVFF.